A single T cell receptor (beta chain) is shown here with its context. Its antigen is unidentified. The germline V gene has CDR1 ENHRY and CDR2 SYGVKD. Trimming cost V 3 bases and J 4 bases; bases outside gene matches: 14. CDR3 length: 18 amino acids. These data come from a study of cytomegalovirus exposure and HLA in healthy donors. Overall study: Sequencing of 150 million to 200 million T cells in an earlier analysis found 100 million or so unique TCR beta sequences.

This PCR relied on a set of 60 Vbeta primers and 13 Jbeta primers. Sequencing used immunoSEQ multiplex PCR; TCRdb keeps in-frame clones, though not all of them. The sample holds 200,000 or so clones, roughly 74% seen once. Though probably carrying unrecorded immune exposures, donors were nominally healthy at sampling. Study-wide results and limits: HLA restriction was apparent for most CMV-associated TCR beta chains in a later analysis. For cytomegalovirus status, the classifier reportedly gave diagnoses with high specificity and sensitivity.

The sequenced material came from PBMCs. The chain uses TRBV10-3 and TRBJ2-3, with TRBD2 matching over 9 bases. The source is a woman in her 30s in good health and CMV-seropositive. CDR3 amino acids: CAISDSSGLARAADTQYF. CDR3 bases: TGTGCCATCAGTGATAGTTCGGGACTAGCAAGAGCGGCAGATACGCAGTATTTT.